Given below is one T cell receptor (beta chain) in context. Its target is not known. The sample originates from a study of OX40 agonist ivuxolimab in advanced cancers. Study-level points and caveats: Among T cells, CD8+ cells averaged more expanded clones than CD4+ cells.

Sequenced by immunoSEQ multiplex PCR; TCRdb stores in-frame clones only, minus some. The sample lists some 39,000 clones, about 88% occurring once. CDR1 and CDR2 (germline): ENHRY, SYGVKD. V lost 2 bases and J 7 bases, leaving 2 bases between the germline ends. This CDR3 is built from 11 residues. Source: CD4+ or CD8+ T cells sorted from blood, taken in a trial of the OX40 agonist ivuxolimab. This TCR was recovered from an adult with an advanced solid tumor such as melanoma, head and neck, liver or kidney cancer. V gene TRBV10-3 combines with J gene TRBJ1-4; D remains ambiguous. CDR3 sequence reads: CAISEGEKLFF. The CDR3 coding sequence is TGTGCCATCAGTGAGGGTGAAAAACTGTTTTTT.